A selection of T cell receptor beta chains follows, all from one sample in a study of blood T cell repertoires in COVID-19. The table came from immunoSEQ multiplex PCR; TCRdb's copy has only in-frame clones and leaves some out. The sample comprises 110,000 or so clones, approximately 92% of which are singletons, and approximately 30% rests with the top ten. Sequencing input: peripheral blood. Source of these receptors: a man in his sixties or seventies with active or convalescent COVID-19. Both conserved end residues are part of each CDR3. A D gene is named only where the DNA matches it firmly. Clone sizes are given selectively: once, few, many, or a class where the clone is expanded.

-,TRBJ1-1,-,TRBV5-6,TGTGCCAGCAGCTCATCTAATAGGGGGGGAACTGAAGCTTTCTTT,CASSSSNRGGTEAFF
-,TRBJ2-1,TRBD2,TRBV7-8,TGTGCCAGCAGCCAGAGGGTAGCGGGGACAACCCGGGCCAATGAGCAGTTCTTC,CASSQRVAGTTRANEQFF
-,TRBJ2-4,-,TRBV30,TGTGCCTGGAGTGAGGGGGCCAAAAACATTCAGTACTTC,CAWSEGAKNIQYF
-,TRBJ1-1,-,TRBV12-3/TRBV12-4,TGTGCCGGTAATCCACCCCTAGGCACTGAAGCTTTCTTT,CAGNPPLGTEAFF
-,TRBJ2-2,-,TRBV18,TGTGCCAGCTCACTTTCTCGGGTTGCGAACACCGGGGAGCTGTTTTTT,CASSLSRVANTGELFF
-,TRBJ2-3,-,TRBV25-1,TGTGCCAGCAGTGAGACAGGAATCGATACGCAGTATTTT,CASSETGIDTQYF
-,TRBJ2-3,-,TRBV2,TGTGCCAGCACGCGAACAGATACGCAGTATTTT,CASTRTDTQYF
-,TRBJ2-4,TRBD1,TRBV5-1,TGCGCCAGCAGCCCTAGGGGGCTGGCCAAAAACATTCAGTACTTC,CASSPRGLAKNIQYF
-,TRBJ2-3,-,TRBV15,TGTGCCACCAGCTCAAAAAGGGGCTGGCTTAACACAGATACGCAGTATTTT,CATSSKRGWLNTDTQYF
-,TRBJ2-7,TRBD2,TRBV6-1,TGTGCCAGCAGTGAAGGGTGGGAGGGCAACTACGAGCAGTACTTC,CASSEGWEGNYEQYF
-,TRBJ1-5,TRBD1,TRBV6-5,TGTGCCAGCAGTCGAAGACAGGGTTTCGGACAGCCCCAGCATTTT,CASSRRQGFGQPQHF
few,TRBJ2-1,-,TRBV27,TGTGCCAGTGGAGGGAATGAGCAGTTCTTC,CASGGNEQFF
once,TRBJ1-1,-,TRBV4-1,TGCGCCAGCAGCCAAGGGAGTGAAGCTTTCTTT,CASSQGSEAFF
-,TRBJ1-4,-,TRBV27,TGTGCCAGCAGTTTATCCCGTAATGAAAAACTGTTTTTT,CASSLSRNEKLFF
-,TRBJ2-5,TRBD2,TRBV7-8,TGTGCCAGCAGACCCAGACTAGCGGGAGAGGAGACCCAGTACTTC,CASRPRLAGEETQYF
-,TRBJ2-1,TRBD2,TRBV9,TGTGCCAGCAGCGATACCGGGAGGAGGGGCTACAATGAGCAGTTCTTC,CASSDTGRRGYNEQFF
-,TRBJ2-1,TRBD2,TRBV28,TGTGCCAGCAGTTCGGCGGGGGGAGGCTCCTACAATGAGCAGTTCTTC,CASSSAGGGSYNEQFF
few,TRBJ2-7,-,TRBV6-9,TGTGCCAGCAGTAAAAGGGGGATAGGGGGAGAGTACGAGCAGTACTTC,CASSKRGIGGEYEQYF
-,TRBJ1-5,-,TRBV20-1,TGCAGTGCTGTTCGAGATCAGCCCCAGCATTTT,CSAVRDQPQHF
once,TRBJ2-7,-,TRBV3-1/TRBV3-2,TGTGCCAGCGGGCAGATGAGCTCCTACGAGCAGTACTTC,CASGQMSSYEQYF
-,TRBJ1-5,-,TRBV18,TGTGCCAGCTCACCAGGGCAGGAGGTCCAGCCCCAGCATTTT,CASSPGQEVQPQHF
-,TRBJ2-1,TRBD1,TRBV30,TGTGCCTGCCTTGGACAGGGGTGGCTTGAAGGTTCCAATGAGCAGTTCTTC,CACLGQGWLEGSNEQFF